This T cell receptor beta chain emerged from a study of a mutant IDH1 vaccine in newly diagnosed glioma. Turning to the study itself: Those enrolled had earlier been treated with radiotherapy, temozolomide, or both, mostly both.

Sequencing was performed with immunoSEQ multiplex PCR; in TCRdb, only in-frame clones are kept and a portion is missing. The sample has about 56,000 clones; around 75% are singletons. Time point meaning: week 47, end of study. Each dose delivered 300 ug of mutant IDH1 20-mer peptide subcutaneously with imiquimod. As to this clone: Its target is unknown.

This receptor was taken from a man in his fifties or sixties with glioma. Material: PBMCs, obtained from a glioma patient whose treatment included an IDH1 peptide vaccine.

The CDR3, as DNA: TGTGCCAGCAGGGAGGGGAGGGATCAGCCCCAGCATTTT. This codes for CASREGRDQPQHF. The chain links TRBV6-1 to TRBJ1-5, with D perhaps matching TRBD1 (5 bases). Trimming removed 6 bases from V and 5 bases from J, with 11 bases in between. The CDR3 is 13 amino acids. Germline V gene lookup returns CDR1 MNHNS and CDR2 SASEGT.